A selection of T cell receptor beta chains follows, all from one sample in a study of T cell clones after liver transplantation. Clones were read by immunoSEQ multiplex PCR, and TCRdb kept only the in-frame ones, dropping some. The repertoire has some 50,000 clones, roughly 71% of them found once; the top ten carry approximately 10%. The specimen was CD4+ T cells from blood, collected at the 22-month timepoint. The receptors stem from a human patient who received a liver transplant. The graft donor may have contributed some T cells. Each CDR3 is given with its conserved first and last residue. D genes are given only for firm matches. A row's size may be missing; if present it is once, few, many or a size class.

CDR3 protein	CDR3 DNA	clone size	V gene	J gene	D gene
CASSKRQGFSGANVLTF	TGTGCCAGCAGCAAACGCCAGGGATTCTCTGGGGCCAACGTCCTGACTTTC	NA	TRBV21-1	TRBJ2-6	NA
CASSDRASYEQYF	TGTGCCAGTAGTGACAGGGCCTCCTACGAGCAGTACTTC	NA	TRBV19	TRBJ2-7	TRBD1
CASSRGSGRDYGYTF	TGCGCCAGCAGCCGTGGCAGTGGGAGGGATTATGGCTACACCTTC	NA	TRBV4-1	TRBJ1-2	NA
CASSFSRRSSADTQYF	TGTGCCAGCAGTTTCTCTAGACGGAGTTCGGCAGATACGCAGTATTTT	NA	TRBV6-5	TRBJ2-3	NA
CASSDLRQGNTEAFF	TGTGCCAGCAGTGATCTACGACAGGGAAACACTGAAGCTTTCTTT	NA	TRBV25-1	TRBJ1-1	TRBD1
CASSPLSGSNQPQHF	TGTGCCAGCTCACCCCTATCAGGTAGCAATCAGCCCCAGCATTTT	NA	TRBV18	TRBJ1-5	NA
CASSLGSTNEKLFF	TGCGCCAGCAGCTTGGGTAGCACTAATGAAAAACTGTTTTTT	NA	TRBV5-1	TRBJ1-4	NA
CATSRESAGNRYNEQFF	TGTGCCACCAGCAGAGAGTCCGCGGGTAATCGCTACAATGAGCAGTTCTTC	once	TRBV15	TRBJ2-1	NA
CASSYGQQETQYF	TGCGCCAGCAGTTACGGACAGCAAGAGACCCAGTACTTC	NA	TRBV10-1	TRBJ2-5	NA
CASSTYRGRSGELFF	TGTGCCAGCAGCACTTATAGGGGGCGATCCGGGGAGCTGTTTTTT	NA	TRBV11-2	TRBJ2-2	TRBD1
CASSQDRERGVGTQYF	TGCGCCAGCAGCCAAGATAGGGAGCGGGGGGTCGGTACGCAGTATTTT	once	TRBV4-1	TRBJ2-3	TRBD2